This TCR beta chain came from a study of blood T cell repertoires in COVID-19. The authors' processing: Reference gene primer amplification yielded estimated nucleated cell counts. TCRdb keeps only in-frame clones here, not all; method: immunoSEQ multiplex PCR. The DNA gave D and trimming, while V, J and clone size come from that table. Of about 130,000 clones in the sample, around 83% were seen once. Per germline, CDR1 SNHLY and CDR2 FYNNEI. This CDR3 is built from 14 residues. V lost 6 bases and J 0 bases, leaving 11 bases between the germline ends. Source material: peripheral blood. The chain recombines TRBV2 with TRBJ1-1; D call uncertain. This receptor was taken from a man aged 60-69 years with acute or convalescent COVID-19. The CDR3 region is CASSQQVVNTEAFF. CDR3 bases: TGTGCCAGCAGCCAACAAGTTGTGAACACTGAAGCTTTCTTT.